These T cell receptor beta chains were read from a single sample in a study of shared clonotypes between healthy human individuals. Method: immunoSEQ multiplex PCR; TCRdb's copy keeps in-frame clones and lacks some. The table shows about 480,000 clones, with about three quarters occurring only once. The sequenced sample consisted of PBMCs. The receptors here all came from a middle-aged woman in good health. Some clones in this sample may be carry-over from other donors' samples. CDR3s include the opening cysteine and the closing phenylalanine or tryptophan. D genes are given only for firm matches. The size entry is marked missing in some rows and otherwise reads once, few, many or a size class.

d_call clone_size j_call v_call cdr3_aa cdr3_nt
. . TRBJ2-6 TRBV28 CASSLWGHTSGANVLTF TGTGCCAGCAGTTTATGGGGACATACCTCTGGGGCCAACGTCCTGACTTTC
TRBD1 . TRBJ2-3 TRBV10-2 CASSPDRALGTQYF TGCGCCAGCAGTCCCGACAGGGCGCTTGGTACGCAGTATTTT
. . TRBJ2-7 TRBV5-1 CASSVEQGVVQYF TGCGCCAGCAGCGTTGAACAGGGAGTAGTGCAGTACTTC
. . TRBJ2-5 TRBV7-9 CASSPQIPGLETQYF TGTGCCAGCAGCCCCCAGATCCCAGGGTTGGAGACCCAGTACTTC
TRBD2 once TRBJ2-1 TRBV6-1 CASSEAVLAGGPKNEQFF TGTGCCAGCAGTGAAGCGGTTCTAGCGGGAGGGCCAAAGAATGAGCAGTTCTTC
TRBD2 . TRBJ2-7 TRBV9 CASSVPGLVVLPPYEQYF TGTGCCAGCAGCGTACCGGGACTAGTCGTCCTCCCCCCGTACGAGCAGTACTTC
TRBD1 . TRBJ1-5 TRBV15 CATSRELGQGIGQPQHF TGTGCCACCAGCAGAGAATTGGGACAGGGGATCGGTCAGCCCCAGCATTTT
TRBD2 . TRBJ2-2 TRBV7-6 CASSSQLAGGAGELFF TGTGCCAGCAGCTCCCAGCTAGCGGGAGGGGCCGGGGAGCTGTTTTTT
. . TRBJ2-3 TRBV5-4 CASSLPGLLTDTQYF TGTGCCAGCAGCCTCCCGGGACTGCTCACAGATACGCAGTATTTT
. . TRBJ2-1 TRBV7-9 CASSQNRRKQFF TGTGCCAGCAGCCAAAACCGACGTAAGCAGTTCTTC
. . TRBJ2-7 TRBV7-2 CASSYGRGYEQYF TGTGCCAGCAGCTATGGACGAGGTTACGAGCAGTACTTC
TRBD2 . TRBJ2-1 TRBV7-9 CASSLVSGLAGGYEQFF TGTGCCAGCAGCTTAGTATCTGGACTAGCGGGAGGATATGAGCAGTTCTTC
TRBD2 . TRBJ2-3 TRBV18 CASSSLAGADTQYF TGTGCCAGCTCATCGCTAGCGGGAGCCGATACGCAGTATTTT
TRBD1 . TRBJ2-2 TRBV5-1 CASSLPGTGKTGELFF TGCGCCAGCAGCCTACCCGGGACAGGAAAAACCGGGGAGCTGTTTTTT
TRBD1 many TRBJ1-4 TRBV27 CAMIQGHNEKLFF TGTGCCATGATACAGGGGCATAATGAAAAACTGTTTTTT
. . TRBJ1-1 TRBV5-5 CASSLQKNTEAFF TGTGCCAGCAGCTTACAGAAGAACACTGAAGCTTTCTTT
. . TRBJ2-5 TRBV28 CASSLFGLAQRETQYF TGTGCCAGCAGTTTATTCGGTCTTGCCCAAAGGGAGACCCAGTACTTC
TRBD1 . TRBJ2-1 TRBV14 CASSFRTGYNEQFF TGTGCCAGCAGCTTCCGGACAGGCTACAATGAGCAGTTCTTC
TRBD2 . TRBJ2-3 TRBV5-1 CASSLETSGNTQYF TGCGCCAGCAGCTTGGAGACTAGCGGGAATACGCAGTATTTT
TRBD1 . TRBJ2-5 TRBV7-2 CASSRDSEQETQYF TGTGCCAGCAGCAGGGACAGTGAACAAGAGACCCAGTACTTC
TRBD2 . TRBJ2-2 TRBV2 CASSAASGSGTGELFF TGTGCCAGCAGTGCCGCTAGCGGGAGTGGTACCGGGGAGCTGTTTTTT
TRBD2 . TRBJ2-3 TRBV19 CASSPKRERTDTQYF TGTGCCAGTAGCCCAAAGCGGGAAAGGACAGATACGCAGTATTTT
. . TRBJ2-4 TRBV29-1 CSVESRAGYF TGCAGCGTTGAATCGAGGGCGGGGTACTTC
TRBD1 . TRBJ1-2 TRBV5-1 CASRGGEGTAYGYTF TGCGCCAGCAGGGGCGGTGAAGGGACAGCGTATGGCTACACCTTC
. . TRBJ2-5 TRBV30 CAWSVRGAETQYF TGTGCCTGGAGTGTACGGGGCGCGGAGACCCAGTACTTC
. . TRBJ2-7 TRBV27 CASRPYEQYF TGTGCCAGCAGGCCCTACGAGCAGTACTTC
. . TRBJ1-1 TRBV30 CAWSAPPTGGNTEAFF TGTGCCTGGAGTGCCCCCCCGACAGGCGGGAACACTGAAGCCTTCTTT
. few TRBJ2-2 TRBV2 CASSDSQADTGELFF TGTGCCAGCAGTGACAGTCAGGCGGACACCGGGGAGCTGTTTTTT
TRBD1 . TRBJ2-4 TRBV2 CASSERQGMGAKNIQYF TGTGCCAGCAGTGAAAGACAGGGCATGGGGGCCAAAAACATTCAGTACTTC
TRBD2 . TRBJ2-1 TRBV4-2 CASSPRWGTSNEQFF TGTGCCAGCAGCCCCCGTTGGGGGACTAGCAATGAGCAGTTCTTC
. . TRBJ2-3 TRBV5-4 CASSSSTDTQYF TGTGCCAGCAGCAGTAGCACAGATACGCAGTATTTT
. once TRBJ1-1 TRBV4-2 CASSQGQADTEAFF TGTGCCAGCAGCCAAGGACAGGCGGACACTGAAGCTTTCTTT
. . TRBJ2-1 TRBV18 CASSPLQAAASNEQFF TGTGCCAGCTCACCACTACAGGCGGCAGCCAGCAATGAGCAGTTCTTC
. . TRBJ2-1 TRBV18 CASSPSQAVLLEQFF TGTGCCAGCTCACCAAGTCAAGCGGTACTATTGGAGCAGTTCTTC
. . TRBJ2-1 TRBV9 CASSPPGLEGYNEQFF TGTGCCAGCAGCCCGCCCGGACTGGAGGGGTACAATGAGCAGTTCTTC
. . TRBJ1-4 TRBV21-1 CASSKGGGVDEKLFF TGTGCCAGCAGCAAAGGTGGGGGGGTAGATGAAAAACTGTTTTTT
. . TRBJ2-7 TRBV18 CASSPPGARGYEQYF TGTGCCAGCTCACCACCCGGGGCCCGGGGCTACGAGCAGTACTTC
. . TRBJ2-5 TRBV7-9 CASSPTPETQYF TGTGCCAGCAGCCCCACGCCGGAGACCCAGTACTTC
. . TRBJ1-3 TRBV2 CASSNGDTIYF TGTGCCAGCAGTAACGGGGACACCATATATTTT
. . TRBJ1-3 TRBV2 CASSEASRAQGNTIYF TGTGCCAGCAGTGAAGCGTCCAGGGCCCAAGGAAACACCATATATTTT
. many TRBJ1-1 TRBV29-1 CSVRAGWGMNTEAFF TGCAGCGTGAGGGCAGGATGGGGGATGAACACTGAAGCTTTCTTT
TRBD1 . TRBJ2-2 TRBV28 CASNLRTGTGPGELFF TGTGCCAGCAACCTCAGGACAGGGACGGGGCCCGGGGAGCTGTTTTTT
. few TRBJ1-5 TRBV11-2 CASSYGGNQPQHF TGTGCCAGCAGCTATGGAGGCAATCAGCCCCAGCATTTT
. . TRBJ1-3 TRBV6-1 CASGSRNSGNTIYF TGTGCCAGCGGCAGCAGGAACTCTGGAAACACCATATATTTT
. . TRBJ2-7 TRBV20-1 CSGLKNYEQYF TGCAGTGGATTAAAAAACTACGAGCAGTACTTC
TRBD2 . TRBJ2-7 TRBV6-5 CASSPGLAGSYEQYF TGTGCCAGCAGTCCGGGACTAGCGGGATCCTACGAGCAGTACTTC
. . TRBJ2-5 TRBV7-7 CASSLGGSLNGETQYF TGTGCTAGCAGCTTAGGTGGCAGTTTAAATGGGGAGACCCAGTACTTC
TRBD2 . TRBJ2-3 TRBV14 CASSPLVGRASDTQYF TGTGCCAGCAGCCCCCTGGTCGGGAGGGCCTCAGATACGCAGTATTTT
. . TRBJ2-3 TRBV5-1 CASSLEADTDTQYF TGCGCCAGCAGCTTGGAGGCGGACACAGATACGCAGTATTTT
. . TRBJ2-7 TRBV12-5 CASGLVTGQSYEQYF TGTGCTAGTGGTTTGGTAACAGGGCAGAGCTACGAGCAGTACTTC
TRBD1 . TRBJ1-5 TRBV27 CASSAIYGTGSQPQHF TGTGCCAGCAGTGCCATCTACGGGACAGGGTCACAGCCCCAGCATTTT
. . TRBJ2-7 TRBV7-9 CASSLRAREEQYF TGTGCCAGCAGCTTGAGGGCGAGGGAGGAGCAGTACTTC
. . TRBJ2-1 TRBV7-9 CASSQNEQFF TGTGCCAGCAGCCAAAATGAGCAGTTCTTC